A single sample is the source of the 4 T cell receptor beta chains below, sequenced in a study of T cell responses to AZD1222 COVID-19 vaccine listed by TCRdb under 2021. The library was prepared using the immunoSEQ multiplex PCR assay. The clones in this table, taken by TCRdb from immuneACCESS, are in-frame only. Not every clone is retained; where verified, under half of the shortfall comes from an unresolved V gene, and the cause of the rest is unknown. The sample contains some 150,000 clones, nearly 95% of them found a single time. The ten largest clones represent around 5% of the sample. What this sample's time point label stands for: baseline before first vaccination. This specimen was peripheral blood, taken on day 0 of AZD1222 vaccination. The receptors derive from an adult in good health.

The chain employs TRBV10-3 and TRBJ1-3; D uncertain. Trimming took 0 bases from V and 0 from J, leaving 12 bases between them. The CDR3 is 17 residues long. The germline V gene has CDR1 ENHRY and CDR2 SYGVKD. This CDR3 reads CAISESRTDYSGNTIYF. CDR3 nucleotide sequence: TGTGCCATCAGTGAGTCCCGGACCGACTACTCTGGAAACACCATATATTTT.

The chain combines TRBV10-2 with TRBJ1-5; 9 bases align to TRBD1. There are 14 residues in the CDR3. V shed 5 bases, J shed 7 bases, and the junction held 6 bases outside the gene matches. Germline CDR1 reads WSHSY; CDR2 reads SAAADI. The chain's CDR3 is CASSLNRGQQPQHF. CDR3 nucleotide sequence: TGCGCCAGCAGTCTAAACAGGGGGCAACAGCCCCAGCATTTT.

The V and J genes are TRBV7-8 and TRBJ2-5; a possible D gene is TRBD2 (5 bases). Deletions cut 4 bases from V and 5 bases from J, with 23 bases between. The V gene's germline CDR1 is SGHVS and CDR2 FQNEAQ. This CDR3 spans 17 amino acids. The CDR3 sequence: CASSSLRTPIDGETQYF. The CDR3 DNA is TGTGCCAGCAGCTCGTTAAGGACTCCGATCGACGGGGAGACCCAGTACTTC.

The rearrangement links TRBV19 to TRBJ1-5; D gene uncertain. Trimming took off 7 bases at V and 0 bases at J, with 10 bases between the two ends. The CDR3 consists of 14 residues. Per germline, CDR1 LNHDA and CDR2 SQIVND (reference sequence). This CDR3 reads CASTKGDSNQPQHF. CDR3 in DNA: TGTGCCAGTACGAAAGGAGATAGCAATCAGCCCCAGCATTTT.